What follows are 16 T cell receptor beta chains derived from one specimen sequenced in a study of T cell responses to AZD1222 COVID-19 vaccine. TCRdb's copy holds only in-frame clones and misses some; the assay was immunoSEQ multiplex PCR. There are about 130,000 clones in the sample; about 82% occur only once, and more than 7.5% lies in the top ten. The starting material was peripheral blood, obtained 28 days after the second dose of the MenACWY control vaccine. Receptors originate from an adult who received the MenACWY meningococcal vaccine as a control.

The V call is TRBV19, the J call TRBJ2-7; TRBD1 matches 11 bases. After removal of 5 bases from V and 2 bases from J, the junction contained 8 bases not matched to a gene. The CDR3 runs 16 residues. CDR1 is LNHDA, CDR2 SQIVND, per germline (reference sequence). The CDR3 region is CASSPDAGQGAYEQYV. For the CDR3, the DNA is TGTGCCAGTAGTCCGGACGCGGGACAGGGGGCCTACGAGCAGTACGTC.

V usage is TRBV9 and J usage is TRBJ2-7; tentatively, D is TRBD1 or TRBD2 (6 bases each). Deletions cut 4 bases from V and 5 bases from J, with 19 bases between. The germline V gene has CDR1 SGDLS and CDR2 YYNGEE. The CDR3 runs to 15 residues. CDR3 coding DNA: TGTGCCAGCAGCCCCCGCCAAGGGGGGCCCAACGAGCAGTACTTC. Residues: CASSPRQGGPNEQYF.

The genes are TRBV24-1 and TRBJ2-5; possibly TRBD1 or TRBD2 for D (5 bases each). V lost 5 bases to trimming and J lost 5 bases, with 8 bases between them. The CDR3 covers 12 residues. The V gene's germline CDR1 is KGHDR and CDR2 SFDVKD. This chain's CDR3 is CATSGGGETQYF. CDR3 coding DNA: TGTGCCACCAGTGGGGGCGGGGAGACCCAGTACTTC.

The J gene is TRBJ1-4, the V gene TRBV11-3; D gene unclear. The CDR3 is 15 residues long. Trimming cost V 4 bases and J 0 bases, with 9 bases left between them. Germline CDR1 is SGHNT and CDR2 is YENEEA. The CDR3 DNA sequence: TGTGCCAGCAGCTCCCGCCGAGCAACTAATGAAAAACTGTTTTTT. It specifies CASSSRRATNEKLFF. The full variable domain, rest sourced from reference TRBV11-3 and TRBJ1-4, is EAGVVQSPRYKIIEKKQPVAFWCNPISGHNTLYWYLQNLGQGPELLIRYENEEAVDDSQLPKDRFSAERLKGVDSTLKIQPAELGDSAVYLCASSSRRATNEKLFFGSGTQLSVL.

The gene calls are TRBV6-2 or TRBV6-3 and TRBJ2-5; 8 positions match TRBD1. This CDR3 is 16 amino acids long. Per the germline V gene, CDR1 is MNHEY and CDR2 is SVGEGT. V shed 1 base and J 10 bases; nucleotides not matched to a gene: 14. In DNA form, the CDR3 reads TGTGCCAGCAGTTACTTTGTCAGGGGGCCCGGCGGTGACCAGTACTTC. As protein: CASSYFVRGPGGDQYF.

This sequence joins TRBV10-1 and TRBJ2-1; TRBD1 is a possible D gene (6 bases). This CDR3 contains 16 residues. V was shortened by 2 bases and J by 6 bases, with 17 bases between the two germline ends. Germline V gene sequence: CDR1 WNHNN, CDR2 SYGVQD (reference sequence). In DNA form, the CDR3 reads TGCGCCAGCAGTGAGATGGGGGCAGACAGCGGCAATGAGCAGTTCTTC. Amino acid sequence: CASSEMGADSGNEQFF.

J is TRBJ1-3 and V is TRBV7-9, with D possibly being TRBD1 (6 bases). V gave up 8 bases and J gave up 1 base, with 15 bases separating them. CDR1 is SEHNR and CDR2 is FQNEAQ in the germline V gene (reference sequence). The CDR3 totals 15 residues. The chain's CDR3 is CASGAQGGSGNTIYF. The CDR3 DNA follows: TGTGCCAGCGGAGCACAGGGAGGTTCTGGAAACACCATATATTTT.

CDR3 region: CASSSVPGRDTEAFF. As DNA, the CDR3 is TGCGCCAGCAGCTCCGTTCCAGGGCGGGACACTGAAGCTTTCTTT. The chain has TRBV5-1 and TRBJ1-1; D may be TRBD1 (5 bases). Germline V CDR1 and CDR2: SGHRS, YFSETQ. V was pared by 3 bases and J by 3 bases, with 15 bases between. The length of the CDR3 is 15 residues.

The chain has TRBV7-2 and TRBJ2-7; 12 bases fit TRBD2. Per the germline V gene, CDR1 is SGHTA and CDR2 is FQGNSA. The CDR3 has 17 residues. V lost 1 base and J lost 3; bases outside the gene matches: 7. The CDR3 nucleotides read TGTGCCAGCAGCTTAGTAGCGACTAGCGGGAGTTTCTACGAGCAGTACTTC. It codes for CASSLVATSGSFYEQYF.

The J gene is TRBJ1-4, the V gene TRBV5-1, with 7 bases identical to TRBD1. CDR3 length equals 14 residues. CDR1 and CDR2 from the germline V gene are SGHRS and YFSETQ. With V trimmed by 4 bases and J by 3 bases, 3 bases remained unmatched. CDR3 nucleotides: TGCGCCAGCAGCCCTGGGACAGCTAATGAAAAACTGTTTTTT. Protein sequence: CASSPGTANEKLFF. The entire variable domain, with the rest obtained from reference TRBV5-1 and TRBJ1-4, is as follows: KAGVTQTPRYLIKTRGQQVTLSCSPISGHRSVSWYQQTPGQGLQFLFEYFSETQRNKGNFPGRFSGRQFSNSRSEMNVSTLELGDSALYLCASSPGTANEKLFFGSGTQLSVL.

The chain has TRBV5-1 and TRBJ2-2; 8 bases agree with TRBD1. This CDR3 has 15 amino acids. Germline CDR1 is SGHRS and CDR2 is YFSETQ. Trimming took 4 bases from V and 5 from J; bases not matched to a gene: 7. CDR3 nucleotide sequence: TGCGCCAGCAGCCCCTTGGGACAGGCAACCGGGGAGCTGTTTTTT. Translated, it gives CASSPLGQATGELFF.

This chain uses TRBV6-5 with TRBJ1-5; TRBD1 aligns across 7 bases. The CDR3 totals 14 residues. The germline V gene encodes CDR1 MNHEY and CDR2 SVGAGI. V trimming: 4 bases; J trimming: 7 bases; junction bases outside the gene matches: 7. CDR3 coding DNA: TGTGCCAGCAGTTCCTACAGGGGAGAGCAGCCCCAGCATTTT. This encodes CASSSYRGEQPQHF.

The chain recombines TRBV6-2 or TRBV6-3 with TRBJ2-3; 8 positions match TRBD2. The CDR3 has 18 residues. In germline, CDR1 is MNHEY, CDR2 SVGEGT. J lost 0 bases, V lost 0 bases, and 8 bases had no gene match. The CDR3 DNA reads TGTGCCAGCAGTTACTCGATTGTTAGCGGGGCAAGCACAGATACGCAGTATTTT. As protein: CASSYSIVSGASTDTQYF.

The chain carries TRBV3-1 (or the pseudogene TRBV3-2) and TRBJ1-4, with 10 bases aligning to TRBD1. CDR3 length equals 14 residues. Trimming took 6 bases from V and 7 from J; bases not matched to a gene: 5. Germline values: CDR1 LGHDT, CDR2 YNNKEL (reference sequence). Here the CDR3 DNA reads TGTGCCAGCAGGCCCGGGACAGGGGTTGAAAAACTGTTTTTT. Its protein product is CASRPGTGVEKLFF.

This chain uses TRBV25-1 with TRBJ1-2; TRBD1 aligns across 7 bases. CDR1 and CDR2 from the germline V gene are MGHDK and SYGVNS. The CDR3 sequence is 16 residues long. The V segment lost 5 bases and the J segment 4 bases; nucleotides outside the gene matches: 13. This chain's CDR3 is CASSTSGTASFYGYTF. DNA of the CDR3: TGTGCCAGCAGTACGTCCGGGACAGCCAGCTTCTATGGCTACACCTTC.

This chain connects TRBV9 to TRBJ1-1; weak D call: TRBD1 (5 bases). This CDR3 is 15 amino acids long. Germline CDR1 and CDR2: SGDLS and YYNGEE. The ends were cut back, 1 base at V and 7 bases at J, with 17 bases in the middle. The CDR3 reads CASSVHFGAEFEAFF. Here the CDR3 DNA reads TGTGCCAGCAGCGTACACTTCGGGGCAGAGTTTGAAGCTTTCTTT.